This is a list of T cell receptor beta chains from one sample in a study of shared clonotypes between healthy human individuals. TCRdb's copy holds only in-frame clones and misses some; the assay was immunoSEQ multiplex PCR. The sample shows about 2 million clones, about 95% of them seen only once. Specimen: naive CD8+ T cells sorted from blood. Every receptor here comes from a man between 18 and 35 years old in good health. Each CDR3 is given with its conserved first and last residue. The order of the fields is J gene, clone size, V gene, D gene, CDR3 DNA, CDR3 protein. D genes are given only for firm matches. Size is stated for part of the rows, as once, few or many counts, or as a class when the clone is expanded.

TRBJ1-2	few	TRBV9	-	TGTGCCAGCAGCCATACGGACAGCTATGGCTACACCTTC	CASSHTDSYGYTF
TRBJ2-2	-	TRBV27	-	TGTGCCAGCCATCCGACTGGGGGCCTGTCGTGGACCGGGGAGCTGTTTTTT	CASHPTGGLSWTGELFF
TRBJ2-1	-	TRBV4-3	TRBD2	TGCGCCAGCAGCCAAGAACCGATCGCGGGAGAGAACTACAATGAGCAGTTCTTC	CASSQEPIAGENYNEQFF
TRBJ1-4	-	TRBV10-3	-	TGTGCCATCAGTGAGCAGGGAACTAATGAAAAACTGTTTTTT	CAISEQGTNEKLFF
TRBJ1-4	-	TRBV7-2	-	TGTGCCAGCAGCTTAGTACGGGCCGGGACTTTCGGGAAACTGTTTTTT	CASSLVRAGTFGKLFF
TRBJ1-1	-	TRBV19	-	TGTGCCAGTGATACTGGGGGCAACACTGAAGCTTTCTTT	CASDTGGNTEAFF
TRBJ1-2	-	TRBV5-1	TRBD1	TGCGCCAGCAGCTCGGATCCGGGACAGGGGGCCTTTGGCTACACCTTC	CASSSDPGQGAFGYTF
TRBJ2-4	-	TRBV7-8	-	TGTGCCAGCAGCTTAGCCAGTTTGGGAGAGAAGTGGACCAAAAACATTCAGTACTTC	CASSLASLGEKWTKNIQYF
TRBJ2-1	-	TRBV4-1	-	TGCGCCAGCAGCCAGACTGCTACCGATGAGCAGTTCTTC	CASSQTATDEQFF
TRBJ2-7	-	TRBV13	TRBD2	TGTGCCAGCAGCCCTTCAGGTTCGGGACTAGCCGAGTACGAGCAGTACTTC	CASSPSGSGLAEYEQYF
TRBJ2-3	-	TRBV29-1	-	TGCAGCGTTGAAGTGGTAGGAGCGCAGTATTTT	CSVEVVGAQYF
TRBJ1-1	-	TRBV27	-	TGTGCCAGCAGTTTAACCGGTGGGGGCCTCAACACTGAAGCTTTCTTT	CASSLTGGGLNTEAFF
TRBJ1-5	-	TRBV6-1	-	TGTGCCAGCAGCGTGTGGGGGGCCAATCAGCCCCAGCATTTT	CASSVWGANQPQHF
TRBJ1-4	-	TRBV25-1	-	TGTGCCAGCGCCCCCCCCGGGGGGCCTAATGAAAAACTGTTTTTT	CASAPPGGPNEKLFF
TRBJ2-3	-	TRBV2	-	TGTGCCATCAGGGGTAAGGAGGCCGCTAGCACAGATACGCAGTATTTT	CAIRGKEAASTDTQYF
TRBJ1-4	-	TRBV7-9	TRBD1	TGTGCCAGCAGCTTCCACAGGGGCCGGGATGAAAAACTGTTTTTT	CASSFHRGRDEKLFF
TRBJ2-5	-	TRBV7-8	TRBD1	TGTGCCAGCAGCCCATTAGGGGGCGTAGAGACCCAGTACTTC	CASSPLGGVETQYF
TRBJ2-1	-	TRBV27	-	TGTGCCAGCAGTCCCCTAGCTCTCCTGAGCAATGAGCAGTTCTTC	CASSPLALLSNEQFF
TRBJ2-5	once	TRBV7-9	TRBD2	TGTGCCAGCGGGGTAGCGGGGGGGACTCAAGAGACCCAGTACTTC	CASGVAGGTQETQYF
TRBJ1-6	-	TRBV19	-	TGTGCCAGTAGTATACGGGGTTCAGATTCACCCCTCCACTTT	CASSIRGSDSPLHF
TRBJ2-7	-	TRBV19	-	TGTGCCAGTAGTATGAGGGACGGCGGGACCTACGAGCAGTACTTC	CASSMRDGGTYEQYF
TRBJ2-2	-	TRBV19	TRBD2	TGTGCCAGTACATTAGCGGGAGTTTACACCGGGGAGCTGTTTTTT	CASTLAGVYTGELFF
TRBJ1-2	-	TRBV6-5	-	TGTGCCAGCAGTTACGCTGAGGGCTATGGCTACACCTTC	CASSYAEGYGYTF
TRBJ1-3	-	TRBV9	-	TGTGCCAGCAGCGTAAGCTTAGCAGGGGTGGACACCATATATTTT	CASSVSLAGVDTIYF
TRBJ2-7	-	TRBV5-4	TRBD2	TGTGCCAGCAGCTTGGCCTTTGGGCCAGCGGGGTCCTACGAGCAGTACTTC	CASSLAFGPAGSYEQYF
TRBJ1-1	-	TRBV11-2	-	TGTGCCAGCAGCTTAGCCAAACTCGGTTTTAACACTGAAGCTTTCTTT	CASSLAKLGFNTEAFF
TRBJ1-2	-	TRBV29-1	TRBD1	TGCAGCGTTGAGGGTAGCAGACAGGGATTTAACTATGGCTACACCTTC	CSVEGSRQGFNYGYTF
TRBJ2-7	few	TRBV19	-	TGTGCCAGTAGTATGTCCGGGGACTCCTACGAGCAGTACTTC	CASSMSGDSYEQYF
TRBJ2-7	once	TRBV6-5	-	TGTGCCAGCAGTATACACAAGGAGGGGTCGCAGTACTTC	CASSIHKEGSQYF
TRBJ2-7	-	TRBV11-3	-	TGTGCCAGCAGCTTATCAGGTTCTTCCTACGAGCAGTACTTC	CASSLSGSSYEQYF
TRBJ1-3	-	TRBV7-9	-	TGTGCCAGCAGCGAAGCGTACAGGGAAGGAAACACCATATATTTT	CASSEAYREGNTIYF
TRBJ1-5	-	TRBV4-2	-	TGTGCCAGCAGCCCTGACGGGGGGTTCAATCAGCCCCAGCATTTT	CASSPDGGFNQPQHF
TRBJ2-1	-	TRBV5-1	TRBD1	TGCGCCAGCAGCGTGACAGGGGGCCTCAATGAGCAGTTCTTC	CASSVTGGLNEQFF
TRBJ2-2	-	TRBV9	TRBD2	TGTGCCAGCAGCGTAGGACAGCCCATCGGACTAGCCGGCGGGGAGCTGTTTTTT	CASSVGQPIGLAGGELFF
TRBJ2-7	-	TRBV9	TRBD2	TGTGCCAGCAGCGTAGGCGGGAGTGGCTACGAGCAGTACTTC	CASSVGGSGYEQYF
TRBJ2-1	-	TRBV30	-	TGTGCCTGGAGTCCGAGCGGGCCCCACATTTACAATGAGCAGTTCTTC	CAWSPSGPHIYNEQFF
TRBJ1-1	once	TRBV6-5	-	TGTGCCAGCAGTTCTTCCGCCGGAGACCACGCCATTGAAGCTTTCTTT	CASSSSAGDHAIEAFF
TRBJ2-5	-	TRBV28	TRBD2	TGTGCCAGCAGTTTGCCGCTTGGAGCGCTAGCGGGGGGGACCCAGTACTTC	CASSLPLGALAGGTQYF
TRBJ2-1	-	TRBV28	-	TGTGCCAGCAGCCACGCACGCCAGGGACCTGGGATCGATGAGCAGTTCTTC	CASSHARQGPGIDEQFF
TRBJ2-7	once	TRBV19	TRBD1	TGTGCCAGTAGCTCAACAGGGGGCTACGAGCAGTACTTC	CASSSTGGYEQYF
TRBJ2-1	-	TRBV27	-	TGTGCCAGCAGTTTATCCCTTTACAATGAGCAGTTCTTC	CASSLSLYNEQFF
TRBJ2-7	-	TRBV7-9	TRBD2	TGTGCCAGCAGCCATCCTGAAGGCGGGAGAGCATACGAGCAGTACTTC	CASSHPEGGRAYEQYF
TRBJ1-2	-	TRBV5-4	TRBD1	TGTGCCAGCAGCCAGGACAGGGGGAACTATGGCTACACCTTC	CASSQDRGNYGYTF
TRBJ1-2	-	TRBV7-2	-	TGTGCCAGCAGCTCCTCCTACAGGGATCCGGTCTATGGCTACACCTTC	CASSSSYRDPVYGYTF